Reported below is one TCR beta chain. Its antigen is not identified. Clones were read by immunoSEQ multiplex PCR, and TCRdb kept only the in-frame ones, dropping some. This table holds some 33,000 clones, more than 65% found once. V was shortened by 3 bases and J by 2 bases, with 14 bases between the two germline ends. This CDR3 region has 16 residues. Germline V gives CDR1 MNHNS, CDR2 SASEGT. This sample is part of a study of neoadjuvant anti-PD-1 for oral cavity cancer. Regarding the study as a whole: Non-responders to neoadjuvant nivolumab had significantly more clonal PBMC T cells than responders. With a few patients per group, TCR findings need larger cohorts.

As to time point: after neoadjuvant nivolumab, at surgical resection. The source is a person aged 40 to 85 with oral cavity squamous cell carcinoma. This rearrangement joins TRBV6-1 to TRBJ2-4, with D perhaps given as TRBD1 or TRBD2 (5 bases each). Source: PBMCs, taken after nivolumab (anti-PD-1) treatment. The CDR3 loop is CASSDQQVATKNIQYF. The DNA for the CDR3 is TGTGCCAGCAGTGACCAACAGGTAGCGACCAAAAACATTCAGTACTTC.